The 5 T cell receptor beta chains presented below share a single source sample, sequenced in a study of cytomegalovirus exposure and HLA in healthy donors. Primers included in the PCR were 60 Vbeta and 13 Jbeta primers. The table came from immunoSEQ multiplex PCR; TCRdb's copy has only in-frame clones and leaves some out. Here the sample spans roughly 110,000 clones, roughly 70% being singletons. The source material was PBMCs. Receptor source: a woman in her 40s in good health and CMV-seropositive.

The V gene is TRBV6-1, the J gene TRBJ2-7; TRBD2 matches 12 bases. Near its end, the DNA agrees better with TRBJ2-1, so the J call may be wrong. Germline loops: CDR1 MNHNS, CDR2 SASEGT. CDR3 length equals 14 residues. The CDR3 bases are TGTGCCAGCACCGGACTAGCGGGATATAATGAGCAGTTCTTC. Its protein product is CASTGLAGYNEQFF.

The chain couples TRBV6-5 to TRBJ1-1; D uncertain. Germline CDR1 reads MNHEY; CDR2 reads SVGAGI. The V end lost 7 bases, the J end lost 10 bases, and 19 bases lay between the germline ends. The CDR3 runs to 13 residues. The CDR3 loop reads CASTPGVGEGAFF. Written as DNA, the CDR3 is TGTGCCAGCACCCCAGGCGTGGGCGAGGGAGCTTTCTTT.

This chain connects TRBV28 to TRBJ2-2; D gene uncertain. Trimming pared 6 bases from V and 5 bases from J, leaving 7 bases between. Germline V gene lookup returns CDR1 MDHEN and CDR2 SYDVKM. The length of the CDR3 is 12 residues. The CDR3 sequence is CASRLTTGELFF. In DNA, the CDR3 is TGTGCCAGCAGACTAACTACCGGGGAGCTGTTTTTT.

The chain links TRBV15 to TRBJ1-5; D is uncertain. The V gene lost 4 bases and the J gene lost 4 bases, with 8 bases spanning the gap. The CDR3 totals 13 residues. In germline, CDR1 is LNHNV, CDR2 YYDKDF (reference sequence). DNA of the CDR3: TGTGCCACCAGCATCAGGCAAAATCAGCCCCAGCATTTT. Residues: CATSIRQNQPQHF.

J is TRBJ2-3 and V is TRBV30; a weak D match, TRBD1 (5 bases). The V gene's germline CDR1 is GTSNPN and CDR2 SVGIG (reference sequence). V lost 1 base and J 0 bases, leaving 11 bases between the germline ends. The length of the CDR3 is 15 residues. The CDR3 DNA is TGTGCCTGGAGTGAGGGTAGGGGTAGCACAGATACGCAGTATTTT. This codes for CAWSEGRGSTDTQYF.